The 25 T cell receptor beta chains reported below all come from one sample, sequenced in a study of sequential checkpoint blockade in melanoma. Treatment given: randomized to nivolumab then ipilimumab (arm A) or the reverse (arm B). Here immunoSEQ multiplex PCR was the method, and the copy in TCRdb shows in-frame clones only, minus some. The table records more than 7,500 clones, roughly three fifths of them present only once. The sample was CD8+ T cells sorted from blood (inferred from file names), taken from a patient given nivolumab and ipilimumab in sequence. These TCRs come from a human donor with melanoma.

The V call is TRBV28, the J call TRBJ2-7; D perhaps matches TRBD1 (6 bases). V lost 4 bases, J lost 0 bases, and 13 bases lay in between. CDR3 size: 15 residues. Germline V lookup: CDR1 MDHEN, CDR2 SYDVKM. The CDR3 sequence is CASSYRTDSSYEQYF. The DNA for the CDR3 is TGTGCCAGCAGTTACCGGACAGATAGCTCCTACGAGCAGTACTTC.

The V call is TRBV27, the J call TRBJ2-5; a weak D match, TRBD1 (7 bases). Matching the DNA end better, TRBJ2-7 makes the J call doubtful. The germline V gene has CDR1 MNHEY and CDR2 SMNVEV (reference sequence). The CDR3 spans 15 residues. The CDR3 sequence is CASSLRRGVSYEQYF. The CDR3 DNA reads TGTGCCAGCAGTTTACGCAGGGGGGTAAGCTACGAGCAGTACTTC.

The chain is built from TRBV4-2 and TRBJ1-1, with D possibly matching TRBD1 (5 bases). V was clipped by 3 bases and J by 8 bases, with 13 bases between them. CDR1 is LGHNA and CDR2 is YNFKEQ in the germline V gene. The length of the CDR3 is 13 residues. This CDR3 reads CASSQLREEEAFF. CDR3 bases: TGTGCCAGCAGCCAGCTCAGGGAGGAGGAAGCTTTCTTT.

In its sample, this clone was seen a few times. This chain links TRBV15 with TRBJ2-1; 9 positions match TRBD2. In germline, CDR1 is LNHNV, CDR2 YYDKDF (reference sequence). The CDR3 has 17 residues. Trimming took 4 bases from V and 8 from J; bases not matched to a gene: 15. The CDR3 nucleotides read TGTGCCACCAGCACAGTCCCCTTGGCGGGGGGGCCGGATGAGCAGTTCTTC. It codes for CATSTVPLAGGPDEQFF.

The genes are TRBV5-5 and TRBJ1-1; a possible D gene is TRBD1 (5 bases). The germline V and J ends were trimmed by 5 bases and 2 bases, with 13 bases remaining between them. From germline, CDR1 is SGHKS and CDR2 YYEKEE (reference sequence). This CDR3 is 14 amino acids long. Here the CDR3 reads CASSFRGDNTEAFF. CDR3 in DNA: TGTGCCAGCAGTTTCCGGGGGGATAACACTGAAGCTTTCTTT.

The chain has TRBV7-9 and TRBJ1-4; 7 bases match TRBD1. Trimming cost V 5 bases and J 0 bases; bases outside gene matches: 6. The CDR3 runs to 16 residues. Germline CDR1 and CDR2: SEHNR and FQNEAQ (reference sequence). The CDR3 loop reads CASSTNRGPTNEKLFF. DNA of the CDR3: TGTGCCAGCAGCACCAACAGGGGCCCAACTAATGAAAAACTGTTTTTT.

This clone turned up a few times. This chain links TRBV7-7 with TRBJ1-4; tentatively, D is TRBD1 (5 bases). The CDR3 covers 14 residues. The ends were cut back, 5 bases at V and 5 bases at J, with 12 bases in the middle. Germline CDR1 SSHAT, CDR2 FNYEAQ (reference sequence). This chain's CDR3 is CASSAGFLNEKLFF. CDR3 sequence (DNA): TGTGCCAGCAGCGCAGGGTTTCTGAATGAAAAACTGTTTTTT.

This chain joins TRBV6-5 and TRBJ2-7; 11 positions match TRBD1. Losses at the gene ends were 2 bases for V and 3 bases for J; bases not matched to a gene: 3. The CDR3 runs to 15 residues. Germline CDR1 and CDR2: MNHEY and SVGAGI. DNA of the CDR3: TGTGCCAGCAGTTACGGCGGGACAGGGGGCTACGAGCAGTACTTC. This gives the protein CASSYGGTGGYEQYF.

This clone was detected a few times. This chain links TRBV11-3 with TRBJ2-1; 11 bases agree with TRBD2. The V gene's germline CDR1 is SGHNT and CDR2 YENEEA. The CDR3 contains 15 residues. Germline trimming cut 2 bases from V and 6 bases from J; bases unmatched to any gene: 3. The CDR3 nucleotides read TGTGCCAGCAGCTTAACTAGCGGGAGTCTCAATGAGCAGTTCTTC. This gives the protein CASSLTSGSLNEQFF.

The rearrangement joins TRBV6-5 to TRBJ1-3; no reliable D call. The germline gives CDR1 MNHEY, CDR2 SVGAGI. V lost 8 bases, J lost 1 base, and 15 bases lay in between. CDR3 length: 15 amino acids. CDR3 region: CASRVSAASGNTIYF. In DNA form, the CDR3 reads TGTGCCAGCCGGGTTTCTGCCGCTTCTGGAAACACCATATATTTT.

V gene TRBV7-9 combines with J gene TRBJ2-1; 11 nucleotides agree with TRBD2. This CDR3 contains 17 residues. From germline, CDR1 is SEHNR and CDR2 FQNEAQ (reference sequence). V lost 4 bases to trimming and J lost 9 bases; unmatched junction nucleotides: 14. The chain's CDR3 is CASSSIDSGRAFGEQFF. The CDR3 DNA reads TGTGCCAGCAGCTCCATAGATAGCGGGAGGGCATTCGGTGAGCAGTTCTTC.

The J gene is TRBJ2-7, the V gene TRBV5-8, with D tentatively TRBD1 (6 bases). The V end was cut by 1 base, the J end by 3 bases, with 8 bases between. This CDR3 contains 13 residues. Germline values: CDR1 SGHTS, CDR2 YDEGEE. The CDR3 bases are TGTGCCAGCAGCTTGAACAGGGTCTACGAGCAGTACTTC. It yields the protein CASSLNRVYEQYF.

The chain recombines TRBV6-4 with TRBJ2-3, with a possible D match to TRBD2 (6 bases). CDR1 is MRHNA and CDR2 is SNTAGT in the germline V gene. The CDR3 has 14 residues. The ends were cut back, 3 bases at V and 2 bases at J, with 9 bases in the middle. The CDR3 DNA reads as TGTGCCAGCAGTGAGCGGGAACTCACAGATACGCAGTATTTT. Protein: CASSERELTDTQYF.

The J gene is TRBJ2-7, the V gene TRBV5-8; TRBD1 is a possible D gene (5 bases). Per the germline V gene, CDR1 is SGHTS and CDR2 is YDEGEE. V was clipped by 5 bases and J by 3 bases, with 12 bases between them. CDR3 length: 13 amino acids. Here the CDR3 reads CASSPGHLYEQYF. The CDR3 DNA follows: TGTGCCAGCAGTCCAGGACACCTCTACGAGCAGTACTTC.

The chain has TRBV28 and TRBJ1-1; D is undetermined. Per the germline V gene, CDR1 is MDHEN and CDR2 is SYDVKM. Trimming took 1 base from V and 11 from J, leaving 17 bases between them. The CDR3 is made up of 14 amino acids. CDR3: CASSLSPDGMNAFF. CDR3 DNA: TGTGCCAGCAGTTTATCCCCCGACGGGATGAATGCTTTCTTT.

The genes are TRBV5-1 and TRBJ2-2; weak D call: TRBD2 (6 bases). This CDR3 contains 13 residues. CDR1 and CDR2 from the germline V gene are SGHRS and YFSETQ. Trimming removed 7 bases at V and 5 bases at J, with 12 bases between. CDR3 nucleotide sequence: TGCGCCAGCGGGCGTGGGGGGACCGGGGAGCTGTTTTTT. It codes for CASGRGGTGELFF.

This chain links TRBV5-4 with TRBJ2-7; D is unresolved. Germline loops: CDR1 SGHNT, CDR2 YYREEE (reference sequence). CDR3 size: 15 residues. Trimming removed 1 base from V and 0 bases from J, with 11 bases in between. The chain's CDR3 is CASSLIPRSSYEQYF. The CDR3 nucleotides are TGTGCCAGCAGCTTGATCCCACGGAGCTCCTACGAGCAGTACTTC.

The J gene is TRBJ2-5, the V gene TRBV15; D might be TRBD2 (6 bases). Trimming removed 3 bases from V and 5 bases from J, with 16 bases in between. In germline, CDR1 is LNHNV, CDR2 YYDKDF (reference sequence). The CDR3 has 15 residues. The CDR3 region has the DNA TGTGCCACCAGCAGTGGCGGGACCGCGGGTGAGACCCAGTACTTC. This sequence encodes CATSSGGTAGETQYF. The complete variable domain, with remaining parts taken from reference TRBV15 and TRBJ2-5, reads DAMVIQNPRYQVTQFGKPVTLSCSQTLNHNVMYWYQQKSSQAPKLLFHYYDKDFNNEADTPDNFQSRRPNTSFCFLDIRSPGLGDTAMYLCATSSGGTAGETQYFGPGTRLLVL.

Sample share makes this clone medium-sized (0.01 to 0.1%). The chain has TRBV4-3 and TRBJ2-2; D is undetermined. The CDR3 sequence is 14 residues long. CDR1 LGHNA and CDR2 YSLEER come from the germline V gene. V lost 1 base, J lost 0 bases, and 3 bases lay in between. This CDR3 reads CASSQGANTGELFF. DNA for the CDR3: TGCGCCAGCAGCCAAGGCGCGAACACCGGGGAGCTGTTTTTT.

The rearrangement joins TRBV6-5 to TRBJ2-3, with 9 bases fitting TRBD1. CDR1 and CDR2 (germline): MNHEY, SVGAGI. V was pared by 4 bases and J by 2 bases, with 4 bases of the junction left unmatched. CDR3 length equals 15 residues. The CDR3 sequence is CASSSTGGPTDTQYF. DNA for the CDR3: TGTGCCAGCAGTTCGACAGGGGGTCCCACAGATACGCAGTATTTT.

V usage is TRBV28 and J usage is TRBJ1-6; unclear D gene. Germline V gene lookup returns CDR1 MDHEN and CDR2 SYDVKM. The CDR3 runs 13 residues. The V end was cut by 8 bases, the J end by 7 bases, with 12 bases between. This CDR3 reads CASSNTGNSPLHF. CDR3 DNA: TGTGCCAGCTCAAACACCGGGAATTCACCCCTCCACTTT.

The V gene is TRBV6-5, the J gene TRBJ1-3; D not certain. Germline V gene sequence: CDR1 MNHEY, CDR2 SVGAGI. This CDR3 has 14 residues. Trimming took off 6 bases at V and 4 bases at J, with 13 bases between the two ends. Written as DNA, the CDR3 is TGTGCCAGCAGGGCCGGGTCGGTAGGAAACACCATATATTTT. Its protein product is CASRAGSVGNTIYF.

In its sample, this clone was seen many times. This chain links TRBV7-2 with TRBJ2-7; unclear D gene. This CDR3 has 11 residues. Trimming pared 5 bases from V and 4 bases from J, leaving 6 bases between. CDR1 SGHTA and CDR2 FQGNSA come from the germline V gene. The CDR3 here is CASSLLYEQYF. In DNA form, the CDR3 reads TGTGCCAGCAGCCTCCTGTACGAGCAGTACTTC.

The genes are TRBV2 and TRBJ2-7; D possibly corresponds to TRBD1 (6 bases). The CDR3 extends over 14 amino acids. Per the germline V gene, CDR1 is SNHLY and CDR2 is FYNNEI. Trimming took off 7 bases at V and 5 bases at J, with 18 bases between the two ends. The CDR3 DNA sequence: TGTGCCAGCAAATTCCTGCAGGGGAAACACGAGCAGTACTTC. It is translated as CASKFLQGKHEQYF.

This rearrangement joins TRBV21-1 to TRBJ2-2; TRBD1, the table's D call, was not compared with the DNA. TRBV21-1 is a documented pseudogene. This CDR3 is 12 amino acids long. The CDR3 is CASSLGGRGAVF. The CDR3 bases are TGTGCCAGCAGCCTAGGGGGCCGGGGAGCTGTTTTT.